The source of this TCR beta chain is a study of blood T cell repertoires in COVID-19. Looking at the study overall: Material from acute and convalescent COVID-19 was sourced from the United States, Italy and Spain. PBMCs, B-cell-depleted T cells, or T cells were the source of the cDNA or gDNA that made up the material.

Study processing details: The authors estimated nucleated cell counts from reference gene primer amplification. Clones were read by immunoSEQ multiplex PCR, and TCRdb kept only the in-frame ones, dropping some. Clone size and the V and J calls come from that table; the DNA yielded D and trimming. In the table there are under 200,000 clones, roughly nine tenths of which are singletons. The CDR3 has 14 amino acids. This clonotype was sampled from a woman of 80 years or more in a cohort sampled during active or convalescent COVID-19. Source material: peripheral blood. The chain couples TRBV21-1 to TRBJ1-5; the table calls TRBD1, which could not be checked here. TRBV21-1 is reported as a pseudogene. CDR3 amino acids: CASRGPGVNQPQHF. In DNA, the CDR3 is TGTGCCAGCAGGGGGCCAGGGGTCAATCAGCCCCAGCATTTT.